This TCR beta chain derives from a study of blood T cell repertoires in COVID-19. Overall study context: Nucleic acid was either cDNA or gDNA, and it came from T cells, B-cell-depleted T cells, or PBMCs.

Original processing methods: Using reference gene primer amplification, nucleated cell counts were estimated. The protocol was immunoSEQ multiplex PCR, while the TCRdb copy is restricted to in-frame clones and leaves out a portion. V and J calls and clone size are given by that table; D and trimming were obtained from the DNA. The sample shows roughly 60,000 clones, about 85% of them seen only once. The germline V gene has CDR1 SGHRS and CDR2 YFSETQ. J gave up 1 base and V 4 bases, and 6 bases lay outside the gene matches. The CDR3 totals 15 residues. The TCR sequence derives from a woman older than 75 with acute or convalescent COVID-19. The sample was peripheral blood. The chain employs TRBV5-1 and TRBJ2-5, with 8 bases fitting TRBD2. The chain's CDR3 is CASSPTSGIQETQYF. DNA for the CDR3: TGCGCCAGCAGCCCTACTAGCGGAATCCAAGAGACCCAGTACTTC.